What follows is one TCR beta chain and its context. This record belongs to a study of cytomegalovirus exposure and HLA in healthy donors. The CDR3 totals 11 residues. With 4 bases removed from V and 8 bases from J, the gap between germline ends came to 8 bases. The V gene's germline CDR1 is ENHRY and CDR2 SYGVKD. PCR involved 60 Vbeta and 13 Jbeta primers. Sequencing was performed with immunoSEQ multiplex PCR; in TCRdb, only in-frame clones are kept and a portion is missing. The sample lists about 160,000 clones, about four fifths occurring once. This sequence originates from a woman aged 45-59 years in good health and CMV-seronegative. Sequencing was carried out using PBMCs. This chain joins TRBV10-3 and TRBJ1-2; D possibly corresponds to TRBD1 (5 bases). CDR3 residues: CAISVRGGYTF. The DNA for the CDR3 is TGTGCCATCAGTGTGCGGGGGGGCTACACCTTC.